The clone carrying this T cell receptor (beta chain) was picked up a small number of times. Deletions cut 4 bases from V and 0 bases from J, with 17 bases between. This CDR3 has 16 amino acids. Germline values: CDR1 SQVTM, CDR2 ANQGSEA. This record belongs to a study of OX40 agonist ivuxolimab in advanced cancers. TCRdb's table, derived via immunoSEQ multiplex PCR, lists solely in-frame clones and lacks some. This table has 60,000 to 100,000 clones, about 80% appearing once. Specimen: CD4+ or CD8+ T cells sorted from blood, collected in a trial of the OX40 agonist ivuxolimab. This receptor was identified in an adult with an advanced solid tumor such as melanoma, head and neck, liver or kidney cancer. The chain has TRBV29-1 and TRBJ2-3; D is undetermined. The CDR3 coding sequence is TGCAGCGTTGGGAGCCGAAGGTCAACTAGCACAGATACGCAGTATTTT. Protein: CSVGSRRSTSTDTQYF.